These T cell receptor beta chains were read from a single sample in a study of shared clonotypes between healthy human individuals. Produced via immunoSEQ multiplex PCR; TCRdb's table is partial and in-frame only. The repertoire holds some 2,100,000 clones, with approximately 96% as singletons. Source material: naive CD4+ T cells sorted from blood. The receptors shown here come from a man younger than 35 in good health. Both conserved end residues are part of each CDR3. D genes are given only for firm matches. Clone sizes are given selectively: once, few, many, or a class where the clone is expanded.

D gene	V gene	clone size	J gene	CDR3 protein	CDR3 DNA
-	TRBV6-1	-	TRBJ2-4	CASRGILAKNIQYF	TGTGCCAGCAGGGGGATTTTAGCCAAAAACATTCAGTACTTC
-	TRBV6-5	-	TRBJ1-1	CAVGTGALPEAFF	TGTGCCGTAGGGACCGGGGCCCTCCCTGAAGCTTTCTTT
TRBD1	TRBV5-1	-	TRBJ1-2	CASSPGQGPYGYTF	TGCGCCAGCAGCCCGGGACAGGGCCCCTATGGCTACACCTTC
-	TRBV6-1	-	TRBJ1-5	CASRGQGRENQPQHF	TGTGCCAGCAGGGGCCAGGGCAGGGAGAATCAGCCCCAGCATTTT
-	TRBV9	-	TRBJ2-6	CASSVGAISSGANVLTF	TGTGCCAGCAGCGTAGGGGCGATAAGCTCTGGGGCCAACGTCCTGACTTTC
-	TRBV30	-	TRBJ1-1	CAWKPYVRIVGAEAFF	TGTGCCTGGAAACCTTACGTAAGGATCGTCGGTGCTGAAGCTTTCTTT
TRBD2	TRBV2	-	TRBJ2-3	CASSGLAGRTDTQYF	TGTGCCAGCAGTGGACTAGCGGGACGCACAGATACGCAGTATTTT
-	TRBV5-6	-	TRBJ2-7	CASRLLGYEQYF	TGTGCCAGCAGGCTACTGGGCTACGAGCAGTACTTC
TRBD1	TRBV7-8	-	TRBJ1-4	CASTLRGRDRREKLFF	TGTGCCAGCACCCTACGAGGCAGGGACAGGCGGGAAAAACTGTTTTTT
-	TRBV5-5	-	TRBJ1-2	CASSPEGSNYGYTF	TGTGCCAGCAGCCCAGAGGGCAGTAACTATGGCTACACCTTC
-	TRBV5-1	-	TRBJ2-7	CASSPNPGSGYEQYF	TGCGCCAGCAGCCCGAACCCGGGCTCCGGCTACGAGCAGTACTTC
-	TRBV5-1	-	TRBJ2-1	CASRLPGSSYNEQFF	TGCGCCAGCAGACTCCCGGGTAGCTCCTACAATGAGCAGTTCTTC
-	TRBV30	-	TRBJ1-2	CAWTHRDGYTF	TGTGCCTGGACCCACAGGGATGGCTACACCTTC
TRBD1	TRBV5-8	-	TRBJ2-1	CASSIYLTGNEQFF	TGTGCCAGCAGCATATACTTGACAGGGAACGAGCAGTTCTTC
-	TRBV11-2	-	TRBJ2-7	CASSLDGRGGDEQYF	TGTGCCAGCAGCTTAGATGGTAGGGGTGGTGACGAGCAGTACTTC
-	TRBV18	once	TRBJ2-7	CASSPPSYEQYF	TGTGCCAGCTCACCACCATCCTACGAGCAGTACTTC
-	TRBV10-3	-	TRBJ1-2	CAISGVDYGYTF	TGTGCCATCAGTGGAGTGGACTATGGCTACACCTTC
TRBD1	TRBV10-3	-	TRBJ1-5	CAISVSAGGQPQHF	TGTGCCATCAGTGTAAGCGCAGGGGGTCAGCCCCAGCATTTT
TRBD1	TRBV4-3	-	TRBJ2-1	CASSPRPGQGATFF	TGCGCCAGCAGCCCCCGGCCCGGACAGGGGGCTACGTTCTTC
-	TRBV5-4	once	TRBJ1-1	CASSLLGRNTEAFF	TGTGCCAGCAGCTTGCTAGGCAGAAACACTGAAGCTTTCTTT
-	TRBV10-3	once	TRBJ1-2	CAISESVSNYGYTF	TGTGCCATCAGTGAGTCGGTGTCTAACTATGGCTACACCTTC
-	TRBV27	-	TRBJ2-2	CASSLPGGGELFF	TGTGCCAGCAGTTTACCGGGTGGCGGGGAGCTGTTTTTT
TRBD2	TRBV5-4	-	TRBJ2-1	CASSPSLAGPYNEQFF	TGTGCCAGCAGCCCTTCACTAGCGGGGCCCTACAATGAGCAGTTCTTC
-	TRBV5-1	-	TRBJ1-4	CASSATAATNEKLFF	TGCGCCAGCAGCGCGACAGCCGCAACTAATGAAAAACTGTTTTTT
-	TRBV4-1	-	TRBJ1-6	CASSRGGSSYNSPLHF	TGCGCCAGCAGCCGGGGAGGTAGCTCCTATAATTCACCCCTCCACTTT
-	TRBV28	-	TRBJ1-2	CASSLVGAYGYTF	TGTGCCAGCAGTTTAGTAGGCGCATATGGCTACACCTTC
TRBD2	TRBV6-1	-	TRBJ2-7	CASSEALTSGASYEQYF	TGTGCCAGCAGTGAAGCGCTTACTAGCGGGGCCTCCTACGAGCAGTACTTC
TRBD2	TRBV2	-	TRBJ2-7	CASSESGGGYEQYF	TGTGCCAGCAGTGAGTCCGGGGGGGGCTACGAGCAGTACTTC
TRBD2	TRBV19	-	TRBJ2-7	CASRSTSGGSYEQYF	TGTGCCAGTAGGTCGACTAGCGGGGGATCCTACGAGCAGTACTTC
-	TRBV10-2	-	TRBJ2-1	CASSGSPGGLREQFF	TGCGCCAGTAGTGGGTCGCCGGGTGGCCTTCGGGAGCAGTTCTTC
-	TRBV28	-	TRBJ2-6	CASVRSGANVLTF	TGTGCCAGCGTTCGCTCTGGGGCCAACGTCCTGACTTTC
-	TRBV6-5	-	TRBJ1-5	CASSYTINQPQHF	TGTGCCAGCAGTTACACGATCAATCAGCCCCAGCATTTT
-	TRBV5-1	-	TRBJ1-4	CASSQGPSEKLFF	TGCGCCAGCAGTCAGGGCCCCAGTGAAAAACTGTTTTTT
-	TRBV9	-	TRBJ2-7	CASSVGRATPYEQYF	TGTGCCAGCAGCGTAGGAAGGGCCACCCCCTACGAGCAGTACTTC
TRBD1	TRBV5-4	once	TRBJ1-1	CASRGGGDEAFF	TGTGCCAGCAGAGGAGGGGGCGACGAAGCTTTCTTT
-	TRBV4-1	-	TRBJ1-3	CASSQQGLGNTIYF	TGCGCCAGCAGCCAACAGGGGCTTGGAAACACCATATATTTT
-	TRBV5-1	-	TRBJ2-5	CASSLQIEIQYF	TGCGCCAGCAGCTTACAAATAGAGATCCAGTACTTC
TRBD1	TRBV7-8	-	TRBJ1-2	CASSVTGVKGYGYTF	TGTGCCAGCAGCGTGACAGGGGTAAAGGGCTATGGCTACACCTTC
-	TRBV28	-	TRBJ1-6	CASSFRPGRSPLHF	TGTGCCAGCAGTTTCCGCCCTGGGCGCTCACCCCTCCACTTT
-	TRBV28	-	TRBJ1-1	CASSLRQWILYTEAFF	TGTGCCAGCAGTTTAAGGCAGTGGATACTGTACACTGAAGCTTTCTTT
TRBD1	TRBV30	-	TRBJ2-2	CAGTDNTGELFF	TGTGCCGGGACAGATAACACCGGGGAGCTGTTTTTT
TRBD1	TRBV6-6	few	TRBJ1-2	CASSARGDGYTF	TGTGCCAGCAGTGCCAGGGGGGATGGCTACACCTTC